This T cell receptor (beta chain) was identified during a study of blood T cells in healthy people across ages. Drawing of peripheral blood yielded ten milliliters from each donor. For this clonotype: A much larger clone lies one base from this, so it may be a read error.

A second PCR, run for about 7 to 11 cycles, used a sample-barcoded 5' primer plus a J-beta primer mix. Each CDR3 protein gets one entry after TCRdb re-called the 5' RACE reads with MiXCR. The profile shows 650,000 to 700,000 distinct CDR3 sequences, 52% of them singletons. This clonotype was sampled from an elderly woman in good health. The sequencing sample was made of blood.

CDR3: CASRGAGDYNEQFF. DNA for the CDR3: TGTGCCAGCAGAGGGGCAGGGGACTACAATGAGCAGTTCTTC. The chain recombines TRBV27 with TRBJ2-1, with D maybe TRBD1 (6 bases). The V end was cut by 6 bases, the J end by 3 bases, with 12 bases between. The CDR3 spans 14 residues. Germline V lookup: CDR1 MNHEY, CDR2 SMNVEV (reference sequence).